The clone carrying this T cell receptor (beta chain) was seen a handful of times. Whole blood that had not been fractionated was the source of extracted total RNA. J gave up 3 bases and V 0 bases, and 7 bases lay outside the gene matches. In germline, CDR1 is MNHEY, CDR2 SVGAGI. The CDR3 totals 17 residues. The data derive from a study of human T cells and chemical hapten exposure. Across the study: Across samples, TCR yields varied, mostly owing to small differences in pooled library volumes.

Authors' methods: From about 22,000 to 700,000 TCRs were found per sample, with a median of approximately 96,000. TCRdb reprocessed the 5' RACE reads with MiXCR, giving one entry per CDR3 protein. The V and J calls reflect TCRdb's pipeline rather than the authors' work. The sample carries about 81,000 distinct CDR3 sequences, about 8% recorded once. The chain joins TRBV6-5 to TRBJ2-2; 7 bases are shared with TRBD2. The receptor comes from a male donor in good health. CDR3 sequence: CASSYSLGEGDTGELFF. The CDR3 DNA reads TGTGCCAGCAGTTACTCGTTGGGGGAGGGAGACACCGGGGAGCTGTTTTTT.